Below, 16 T cell receptor beta chains from the same sample are listed, as sequenced in a study of beta chain features in type 1 diabetes. Reverse transcribing all isolated RNA meant expressed TCRB transcripts were sequenced. TCRdb's table, derived via immunoSEQ multiplex PCR, lists solely in-frame clones and lacks some. Of about 210,000 clones in the sample, roughly a tenth were seen once. Sequences were obtained from central memory CD4+ T cells from blood. Receptor source: a man younger than 35 in good health.

Many counts were recorded for this clone. This chain joins TRBV29-1 and TRBJ2-3; tentative D call: TRBD1 (6 bases). Trimming left V 6 bases short and J 5 bases short, with 12 bases between. The CDR3 loop spans 12 amino acids. Germline values: CDR1 SQVTM, CDR2 ANQGSEA. The CDR3 spells CSVTRGGDTQYF. The CDR3 DNA is TGCAGCGTGACCAGGGGTGGAGATACGCAGTATTTT.

The J gene is TRBJ2-5, the V gene TRBV28, with D tentatively TRBD1 (7 bases). The V gene's germline CDR1 is MDHEN and CDR2 SYDVKM. Deletions cut 6 bases from V and 5 bases from J, with 22 bases between. The CDR3 is 16 amino acids. The CDR3 reads CASRRYTGAAGETQYF. The CDR3 DNA is TGTGCCAGCAGGCGTTATACAGGGGCCGCGGGGGAGACCCAGTACTTC.

This clone was observed a handful of times. The chain combines TRBV25-1 with TRBJ1-1; D is unclear. This CDR3 spans 13 amino acids. V shed 4 bases and J shed 1 base, with 7 bases lying between them. CDR1 and CDR2 (germline): MGHDK, SYGVNS. In nucleotides, the CDR3 is TGTGCCAGCAGTGTTTGGGGGAACACTGAAGCTTTCTTT. Protein sequence: CASSVWGNTEAFF.

This clone was seen a few times. This chain connects TRBV20-1 to TRBJ1-2, with a weak D call TRBD1 (6 bases). With 5 bases removed from V and 8 bases from J, the gap between germline ends came to 12 bases. The length of the CDR3 is 11 residues. Germline-derived CDR1 and CDR2 are DFQATT and SNEGSKA (reference sequence). CDR3 sequence: CSAYDRSGYTF. The CDR3 nucleotides read TGCAGTGCTTATGACAGGAGCGGCTACACCTTC.

This clone has only a few counts. The V and J genes are TRBV4-3 and TRBJ2-1; possibly TRBD1 for D (6 bases). Germline V gives CDR1 LGHNA, CDR2 YSLEER. The CDR3 loop spans 15 amino acids. Trimming pared 4 bases from V and 1 base from J, leaving 11 bases between. The CDR3 bases are TGCGCCAGCAGCCCATACAGGGATTCCTACAATGAGCAGTTCTTC. Translation gives CASSPYRDSYNEQFF.

CDR3 in amino acids: CASSVLSNTNTGELFF. For the CDR3, the DNA is TGTGCCAGCAGCGTACTCAGTAACACGAACACCGGGGAGCTGTTTTTT. V is TRBV9 and J is TRBJ2-2; D gene uncertain. The length of the CDR3 is 16 residues. V was shortened by 1 base and J by 0 bases, with 10 bases between the two germline ends. Germline loops: CDR1 SGDLS, CDR2 YYNGEE.

The rearrangement uses TRBV10-2 and TRBJ2-1; TRBD2 aligns across 8 bases. The CDR3 runs to 15 residues. V lost 6 bases and J lost 0; bases outside the gene matches: 4. The V gene's germline CDR1 is WSHSY and CDR2 SAAADI. CDR3 in amino acids: CASRAGASSYNEQFF. DNA of the CDR3: TGCGCCAGCAGAGCGGGGGCGAGCTCCTACAATGAGCAGTTCTTC.

This clone was observed a handful of times. This chain uses TRBV28 with TRBJ2-4; D is unclear. The CDR3 contains 13 residues. Trimming removed 6 bases at V and 6 bases at J, with 12 bases between. Germline CDR1 MDHEN, CDR2 SYDVKM. This chain's CDR3 is CASRLPPANIQYF. CDR3 nucleotide sequence: TGTGCCAGCAGACTCCCTCCAGCAAACATTCAGTACTTC.

V is TRBV5-1 and J is TRBJ2-1; 13 bases align to TRBD2. Losses at the gene ends were 4 bases for V and 8 bases for J; bases not matched to a gene: 6. The CDR3 has 15 amino acids. CDR1 and CDR2 from the germline V gene are SGHRS and YFSETQ. The CDR3 bases are TGCGCCAGCAGCCCCGGGACTAGCGGGACGCATGAGCAGTTCTTC. Protein: CASSPGTSGTHEQFF. The full variable domain, completed using reference TRBV5-1 and TRBJ2-1, is KAGVTQTPRYLIKTRGQQVTLSCSPISGHRSVSWYQQTPGQGLQFLFEYFSETQRNKGNFPGRFSGRQFSNSRSEMNVSTLELGDSALYLCASSPGTSGTHEQFFGPGTRLTVL.

About this clone itself: This probably arose from a read error, given a far larger clone one base away. This sequence joins TRBV7-2 and TRBJ2-6; the D call may be TRBD1 or TRBD2 (5 bases each). Germline CDR1 is SGHTA and CDR2 is FQGNSA. This CDR3 comprises 16 residues. The CDR3 DNA reads as TGTGCCAGCAGACTTACCGGAGGTTCTGGGGCCAACGGCCTGACTTTC. Protein: CASRLTGGSGANGLTF.

This clone came up many times. The genes are TRBV9 and TRBJ2-1; a possible D gene is TRBD2 (7 bases). CDR1 and CDR2 from the germline V gene are SGDLS and YYNGEE. The CDR3 totals 15 residues. V was cut by 4 bases and J by 8 bases, with 19 bases left in between. For the CDR3, the DNA is TGTGCCAGCAGCCCCGTAGGGGGAGGGCCCTATGAGCAGTTCTTC. Its translation is CASSPVGGGPYEQFF.

This clone was seen a handful of times. CDR3 coding DNA: TGTGCCAGCAGCTTCGCACAGGGGGGAGAGACCCAGTACTTC. It specifies CASSFAQGGETQYF. The rearrangement links TRBV7-9 to TRBJ2-5, with TRBD1 matching 8 bases. Germline V CDR1 and CDR2: SEHNR, FQNEAQ (reference sequence). CDR3 length equals 14 residues. With V trimmed by 3 bases and J by 4 bases, 4 bases remained unmatched.

This clone appeared a few times. The genes are TRBV29-1 and TRBJ1-2; 8 bases map to TRBD1. Trimming cost V 6 bases and J 4 bases; bases outside gene matches: 7. Germline lookup yields CDR1 SQVTM and CDR2 ANQGSEA. CDR3 size: 13 residues. CDR3 sequence reads: CSVIGQGTYGYTF. In DNA form, the CDR3 reads TGCAGCGTAATTGGACAGGGTACCTATGGCTACACCTTC. Based on the CDR3 plus reference TRBV29-1 and TRBJ1-2, the full variable domain is SAVISQKPSRDICQRGTSLTIQCQVDSQVTMMFWYRQQPGQSLTLIATANQGSEATYESGFVIDKFPISRPNLTFSTLTVSNMSPEDSSIYLCSVIGQGTYGYTFGSGTRLTVV.

This clone was counted a few times. V and J are TRBV29-1 and TRBJ2-1; TRBD1 aligns across 10 bases. The CDR3 has 15 amino acids. With V trimmed by 7 bases and J by 6 bases, 12 bases remained unmatched. Per germline, CDR1 SQVTM and CDR2 ANQGSEA. Here the CDR3 DNA reads TGCAGCGCCATGAAGACAGGGGGCCAGGTCAATGAGCAGTTCTTC. The encoded protein is CSAMKTGGQVNEQFF.

The chain has TRBV4-1 and TRBJ2-3; no reliable D call. CDR1 is MGHRA and CDR2 is YSYEKL in the germline V gene. Trimming pared 4 bases from V and 1 base from J, leaving 9 bases between. This CDR3 has 14 amino acids. The CDR3 DNA is TGCGCCAGCAGCCGTCAGACGGGCACAGATACGCAGTATTTT. Its protein product is CASSRQTGTDTQYF.

The CDR3 nucleotides read TGTGCCAGCAGCACCGGGACAGCCTTCACAGATACGCAGTATTTT. Amino acid sequence: CASSTGTAFTDTQYF. V gene TRBV11-2 combines with J gene TRBJ2-3; 7 bases are a match to TRBD1. The CDR3 totals 15 residues. The junction had 7 bases not matched to a gene; V was cut back by 5 bases and J by 2 bases. The germline V gene encodes CDR1 SGHAT and CDR2 FQNNGV.